Listed below are T cell receptor beta chains from one sample, sequenced in a study of beta chain features in type 1 diabetes. Produced via immunoSEQ multiplex PCR; TCRdb's table is partial and in-frame only. The table has roughly 240,000 clones, roughly an eighth seen once. Sequenced input: naive CD4+ T cells from blood. All receptors derive from a middle-aged woman in good health. Each CDR3 is given with its conserved first and last residue. The order of the fields is J gene, clone size, D gene, V gene, CDR3 protein, CDR3 DNA. The D gene is left open where the match is weak. Clone size appears in some rows only: once, few, many, or a class for an expanded clone.

j_call: TRBJ2-7
clone_size: -
d_call: TRBD2
v_call: TRBV5-1
cdr3_aa: CASSSTSGETYEQYF
cdr3_nt: TGCGCCAGCAGCTCAACTAGCGGGGAAACCTACGAGCAGTACTTC

j_call: TRBJ2-3
clone_size: few
d_call: TRBD2
v_call: TRBV19
cdr3_aa: CASSSRTSGSTDTQYF
cdr3_nt: TGTGCCAGTAGTTCCCGGACTAGCGGGAGCACAGATACGCAGTATTTT

j_call: TRBJ1-4
clone_size: few
d_call: -
v_call: TRBV18
cdr3_aa: CASSPGHLEKLFF
cdr3_nt: TGTGCCAGCTCACCGGGACACCTTGAAAAACTGTTTTTT

j_call: TRBJ2-5
clone_size: few
d_call: -
v_call: TRBV7-2
cdr3_aa: CASSLGIAETQYF
cdr3_nt: TGTGCCAGCAGCTTAGGGATAGCGGAGACCCAGTACTTC

j_call: TRBJ2-1
clone_size: few
d_call: -
v_call: TRBV6-5
cdr3_aa: CASSSRDEQFF
cdr3_nt: TGTGCCAGCAGTTCCCGCGATGAGCAGTTCTTC

j_call: TRBJ1-5
clone_size: few
d_call: -
v_call: TRBV7-2
cdr3_aa: CASSLVGGPNQPQHF
cdr3_nt: TGTGCCAGCAGCTTAGTGGGGGGGCCGAATCAGCCCCAGCATTTT

j_call: TRBJ2-1
clone_size: few
d_call: -
v_call: TRBV9
cdr3_aa: CASSVGGAGEQFF
cdr3_nt: TGTGCCAGCAGCGTAGGCGGGGCCGGTGAGCAGTTCTTC

j_call: TRBJ1-2
clone_size: few
d_call: TRBD1
v_call: TRBV19
cdr3_aa: CASWDRGTVQYTF
cdr3_nt: TGTGCCAGTTGGGACAGGGGCACCGTCCAGTACACCTTC

j_call: TRBJ1-1
clone_size: -
d_call: TRBD1
v_call: TRBV5-6
cdr3_aa: CASSSDRGRGKRNTEAFF
cdr3_nt: TGTGCCAGCAGCTCGGACAGGGGGCGAGGGAAACGGAACACTGAAGCTTTCTTT

j_call: TRBJ1-5
clone_size: -
d_call: TRBD1
v_call: TRBV5-6
cdr3_aa: CASSLAGTGANQPQHF
cdr3_nt: TGTGCCAGCAGCTTGGCCGGGACAGGGGCAAATCAGCCCCAGCATTTT

j_call: TRBJ2-1
clone_size: -
d_call: -
v_call: TRBV5-1
cdr3_aa: CASSREANEQFF
cdr3_nt: TGCGCCAGCAGCCGGGAAGCCAATGAGCAGTTCTTC

j_call: TRBJ2-5
clone_size: -
d_call: TRBD2
v_call: TRBV2
cdr3_aa: CASSESLAGGLLQETQYF
cdr3_nt: TGTGCCAGCAGTGAAAGCCTAGCGGGGGGGCTCCTCCAAGAGACCCAGTACTTC

j_call: TRBJ2-5
clone_size: -
d_call: -
v_call: TRBV6-6
cdr3_aa: CASSQILQETQYF
cdr3_nt: TGTGCCAGCAGTCAGATTCTCCAAGAGACCCAGTACTTC

j_call: TRBJ1-2
clone_size: -
d_call: -
v_call: TRBV25-1
cdr3_aa: CASSEAWGRGYTF
cdr3_nt: TGTGCCAGCAGTGAGGCTTGGGGGCGTGGCTACACCTTC

j_call: TRBJ2-5
clone_size: -
d_call: TRBD1
v_call: TRBV10-3
cdr3_aa: CAISPGTEQETQYF
cdr3_nt: TGTGCCATCAGTCCCGGGACAGAGCAAGAGACCCAGTACTTC

j_call: TRBJ2-1
clone_size: -
d_call: TRBD2
v_call: TRBV9
cdr3_aa: CASSPGLGGGVNEQFF
cdr3_nt: TGTGCCAGCAGCCCAGGACTGGGCGGGGGAGTCAATGAGCAGTTCTTC

j_call: TRBJ2-5
clone_size: few
d_call: -
v_call: TRBV7-2
cdr3_aa: CASSYTGVQETQYF
cdr3_nt: TGTGCCAGCAGCTACACAGGAGTCCAAGAGACCCAGTACTTC

j_call: TRBJ2-1
clone_size: -
d_call: TRBD2
v_call: TRBV9
cdr3_aa: CASSKAGGNYNEQFF
cdr3_nt: TGTGCCAGCAGCAAAGCGGGGGGGAATTACAATGAGCAGTTCTTC

j_call: TRBJ2-5
clone_size: -
d_call: -
v_call: TRBV4-1
cdr3_aa: CASSQDGRIQETQYF
cdr3_nt: TGCGCCAGCAGCCAAGATGGGAGAATACAAGAGACCCAGTACTTC

j_call: TRBJ2-7
clone_size: -
d_call: TRBD1
v_call: TRBV10-3
cdr3_aa: CAIRDGTGGYEQYF
cdr3_nt: TGTGCCATCAGAGACGGGACAGGGGGCTACGAGCAGTACTTC

j_call: TRBJ2-3
clone_size: few
d_call: -
v_call: TRBV4-1
cdr3_aa: CASSQTTGTLGTQYF
cdr3_nt: TGCGCCAGCAGCCAAACGACAGGAACGCTGGGTACGCAGTATTTT

j_call: TRBJ2-3
clone_size: few
d_call: -
v_call: TRBV5-1
cdr3_aa: CASTTGGGDTQYF
cdr3_nt: TGCGCCAGCACCACGGGTGGTGGCGATACGCAGTATTTT

j_call: TRBJ1-5
clone_size: -
d_call: -
v_call: TRBV7-9
cdr3_aa: CASSSGVSNQPQHF
cdr3_nt: TGTGCCAGCAGCTCAGGGGTTAGCAATCAGCCCCAGCATTTT

j_call: TRBJ1-2
clone_size: few
d_call: TRBD1
v_call: TRBV5-1
cdr3_aa: CASSSSTGTGYGYTF
cdr3_nt: TGCGCCAGCAGTTCCAGCACCGGGACAGGGTATGGCTACACCTTC

j_call: TRBJ2-1
clone_size: -
d_call: TRBD1
v_call: TRBV7-6
cdr3_aa: CASSLGGRGLYNEQFF
cdr3_nt: TGTGCCAGCAGCTTAGGGGGCAGGGGGCTCTACAATGAGCAGTTCTTC

j_call: TRBJ2-7
clone_size: few
d_call: TRBD2
v_call: TRBV7-2
cdr3_aa: CASSFGTSGYEQYF
cdr3_nt: TGTGCCAGCAGCTTCGGGACTAGCGGCTACGAGCAGTACTTC

j_call: TRBJ2-3
clone_size: few
d_call: -
v_call: TRBV5-4
cdr3_aa: CASSLGGVTDTQYF
cdr3_nt: TGTGCCAGCAGCTTGGGGGGAGTCACAGATACGCAGTATTTT

j_call: TRBJ1-2
clone_size: few
d_call: -
v_call: TRBV7-2
cdr3_aa: CASSLRRDSSWGYGYTF
cdr3_nt: TGTGCCAGCAGCTTAAGGCGAGACAGTAGCTGGGGCTATGGCTACACCTTC

j_call: TRBJ2-6
clone_size: few
d_call: -
v_call: TRBV29-1
cdr3_aa: CSVDIGAGANVLTF
cdr3_nt: TGCAGCGTTGACATAGGGGCTGGGGCCAACGTCCTGACTTTC

j_call: TRBJ2-2
clone_size: few
d_call: TRBD2
v_call: TRBV4-3
cdr3_aa: CASRQSGGTGGELFF
cdr3_nt: TGCGCCAGCAGACAAAGCGGGGGGACGGGCGGGGAGCTGTTTTTT

j_call: TRBJ2-7
clone_size: few
d_call: TRBD2
v_call: TRBV6-5
cdr3_aa: CASSPPRGGPYEQYF
cdr3_nt: TGTGCCAGCAGCCCCCCCCGCGGGGGGCCCTACGAGCAGTACTTC

j_call: TRBJ1-5
clone_size: -
d_call: -
v_call: TRBV6-5
cdr3_aa: CASSYGRGVQPQHF
cdr3_nt: TGTGCCAGCAGTTACGGACGGGGGGTTCAGCCCCAGCATTTT

j_call: TRBJ2-3
clone_size: -
d_call: -
v_call: TRBV19
cdr3_aa: CASSRDPSTDTQYF
cdr3_nt: TGTGCCAGTAGTAGAGACCCTTCCACAGATACGCAGTATTTT

j_call: TRBJ2-7
clone_size: -
d_call: -
v_call: TRBV10-3
cdr3_aa: CATESLVYEQYF
cdr3_nt: TGTGCCACCGAATCCCTAGTCTACGAGCAGTACTTC

j_call: TRBJ1-5
clone_size: few
d_call: -
v_call: TRBV28
cdr3_aa: CASSLAAAGAQPQHF
cdr3_nt: TGTGCCAGCAGTTTAGCGGCGGCAGGGGCTCAGCCCCAGCATTTT

j_call: TRBJ1-2
clone_size: few
d_call: -
v_call: TRBV19
cdr3_aa: CASRKVGDYGYTF
cdr3_nt: TGTGCCAGTAGAAAGGTCGGAGACTATGGCTACACCTTC

j_call: TRBJ1-3
clone_size: few
d_call: -
v_call: TRBV10-3
cdr3_aa: CAITGEGSGNTIYF
cdr3_nt: TGTGCCATCACGGGAGAGGGGTCTGGAAACACCATATATTTT

j_call: TRBJ2-1
clone_size: few
d_call: TRBD1
v_call: TRBV6-1
cdr3_aa: CASSGRGSYNEQFF
cdr3_nt: TGTGCCAGCAGTGGCAGGGGGAGCTACAATGAGCAGTTCTTC